The entry below describes one T cell receptor beta chain. Its specificity is not known. The source of the sample is a study of T cells in Graves' hyperthyroidism and ophthalmopathy. Findings and caveats of the study: From stable hyperthyroidism, ophthalmopathy was separated by a 13 V-J model.

Subjects aged 18 to 65 presented with newly diagnosed hyperthyroidism of less than 2 months' duration. Losses at the gene ends were 0 bases for V and 3 bases for J; bases not matched to a gene: 8. This CDR3 comprises 17 residues. Per germline, CDR1 SGHRS and CDR2 YFSETQ. Regions amplified from RNA transcripts were the TCR beta CDR3 regions. Using the HTBI primer set, a first-round RT-PCR was run on the TCR CDR3. TCRdb called the multiplex PCR reads again in MiXCR, with one record for every CDR3 protein. The sample includes 350,000 or so distinct CDR3 sequences, approximately 22% of them seen just once.

The sequencing input was blood. The J gene is TRBJ2-3, the V gene TRBV5-1; 9 bases line up with TRBD2. The TCR comes from a woman aged 45-65 years with Graves' hyperthyroidism. CDR3 DNA: TGCGCCAGCAGCTTGGGATGGGCGGGAGGGCCGACAGATACGCAGTATTTT. It translates to CASSLGWAGGPTDTQYF. The full variable domain, in which reference TRBV5-1 and TRBJ2-3 provide the parts outside the CDR3, is KAGVTQTPRYLIKTRGQQVTLSCSPISGHRSVSWYQQTPGQGLQFLFEYFSETQRNKGNFPGRFSGRQFSNSRSEMNVSTLELGDSALYLCASSLGWAGGPTDTQYFGPGTRLTVL.